Only a few counts were recorded for the clone carrying this T cell receptor (beta chain). Its antigen is not known. Full-length variable regions came from constant-region reverse primers plus semi-nested Nested Universal Primer A PCR. TCRdb ran MiXCR on the 5' RACE reads and lists one entry per CDR3 protein. The sample has about 41,000 distinct CDR3 sequences; about 29% are singletons. Notes on the study in general: The larger cohort examined one V-J beta rearrangement, not whole repertoires.

The germline CDR1 and CDR2 sequences are DFQATT and SNEGSKA (reference sequence). The CDR3 spans 14 residues. J lost 4 bases, V lost 6 bases, and 10 bases had no gene match. Sequencing was carried out using memory CD4+ T cells sorted from a lymph node. Subset in this sample: memory CD4+ T cells, CD4+CD45RO+CD25-. V and J are TRBV20-1 and TRBJ2-3; TRBD2 agrees at 7 bases. The source of this sequence is a female donor with breast cancer. In DNA, the CDR3 is TGCAGTGCAAAAGTGGGAGGGGACCCAGATACGCAGTATTTT. As protein: CSAKVGGDPDTQYF.